This TCR beta chain originates from a study of cytomegalovirus exposure and HLA in healthy donors. In the study overall: There were 100 million to 130 million unique TCR beta sequences, drawn from approximately 180 million T cells, in an earlier analysis.

Researchers ran the PCR with 60 Vbeta and 13 Jbeta primers. Only in-frame clones appear in the TCRdb table, and some are missing; sequencing was by immunoSEQ multiplex PCR. The sample consists of around 96,000 clones, approximately 64% of them appearing once. V lost 5 bases and J lost 6; bases outside the gene matches: 12. The CDR3 has 15 residues. Germline V gene sequence: CDR1 GTSNPN, CDR2 SVGIG (reference sequence). Those who donated were healthy bone marrow donors. The sample consisted of PBMCs. This clonotype originated in a man aged 55 to 70 in good health and CMV-seronegative. The chain combines TRBV30 with TRBJ2-2; 7 positions agree with TRBD2. CDR3 in DNA: TGTGCCTGGTGGAGCGGACTAGTTCGATCCGGGGAGCTGTTTTTT. This sequence encodes CAWWSGLVRSGELFF. Full variable domain (remainder filled in from reference TRBV30 and TRBJ2-2): SQTIHQWPATLVQPVGSPLSLECTVEGTSNPNLYWYRQAAGRGLQLLFYSVGIGQISSEVPQNLSASRPQDRQFILSSKKLLLSDSGFYLCAWWSGLVRSGELFFGEGSRLTVL.